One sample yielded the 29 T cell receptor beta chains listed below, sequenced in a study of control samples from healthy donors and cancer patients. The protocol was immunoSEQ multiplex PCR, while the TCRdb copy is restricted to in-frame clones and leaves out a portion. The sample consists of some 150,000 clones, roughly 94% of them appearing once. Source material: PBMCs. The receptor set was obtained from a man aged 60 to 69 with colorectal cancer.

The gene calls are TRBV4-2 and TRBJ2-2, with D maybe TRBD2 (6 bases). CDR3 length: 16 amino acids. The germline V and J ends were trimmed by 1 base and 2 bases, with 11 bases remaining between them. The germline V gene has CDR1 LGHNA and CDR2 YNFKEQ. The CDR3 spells CASSQAPLANTGELFF. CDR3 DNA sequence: TGTGCCAGCAGCCAAGCCCCACTAGCCAACACCGGGGAGCTGTTTTTT.

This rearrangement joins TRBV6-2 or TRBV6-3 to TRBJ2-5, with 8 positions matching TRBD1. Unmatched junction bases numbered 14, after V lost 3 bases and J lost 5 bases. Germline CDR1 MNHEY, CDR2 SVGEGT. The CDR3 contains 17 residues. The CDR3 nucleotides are TGTGCCAGCAGTTATAAGCGACACGCAGGGGGCGGTGAGACCCAGTACTTC. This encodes CASSYKRHAGGGETQYF.

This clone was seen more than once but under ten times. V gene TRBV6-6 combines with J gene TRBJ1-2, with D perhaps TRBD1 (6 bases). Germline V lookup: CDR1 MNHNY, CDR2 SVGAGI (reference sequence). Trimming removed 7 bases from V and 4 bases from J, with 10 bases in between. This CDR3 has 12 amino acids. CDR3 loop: CASTVRGYGYTF. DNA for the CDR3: TGTGCCAGCACGGTCAGGGGCTATGGCTACACCTTC.

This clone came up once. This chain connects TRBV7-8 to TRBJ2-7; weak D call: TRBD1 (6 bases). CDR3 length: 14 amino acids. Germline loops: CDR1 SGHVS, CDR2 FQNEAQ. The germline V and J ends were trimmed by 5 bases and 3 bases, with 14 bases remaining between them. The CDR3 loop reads CASSLDQGIYEQYF. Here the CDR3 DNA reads TGTGCCAGCAGCCTCGACCAGGGGATCTACGAGCAGTACTTC.

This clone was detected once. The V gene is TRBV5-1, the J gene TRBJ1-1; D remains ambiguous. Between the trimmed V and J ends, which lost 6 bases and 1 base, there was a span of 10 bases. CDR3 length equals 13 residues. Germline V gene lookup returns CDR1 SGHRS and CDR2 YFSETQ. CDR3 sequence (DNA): TGCGCCAGCACCCCCTCCAAGAACACTGAAGCTTTCTTT. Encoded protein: CASTPSKNTEAFF.

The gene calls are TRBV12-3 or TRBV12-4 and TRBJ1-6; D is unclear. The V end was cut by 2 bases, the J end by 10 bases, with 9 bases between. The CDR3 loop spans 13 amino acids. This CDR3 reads CASSLHTDSPLHF. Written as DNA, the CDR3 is TGTGCCAGCAGTTTACACACCGACTCACCCCTCCACTTT.

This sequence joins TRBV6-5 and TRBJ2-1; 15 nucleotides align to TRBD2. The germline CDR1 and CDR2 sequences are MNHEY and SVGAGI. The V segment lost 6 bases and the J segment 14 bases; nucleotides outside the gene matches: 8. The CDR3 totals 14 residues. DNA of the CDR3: TGTGCCAGCAGCTACGGACTAGCGGGGGGGCGGGAGTTCTTC. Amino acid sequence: CASSYGLAGGREFF.

CDR3 in amino acids: CASSYNRGGNQPQHF. The CDR3 DNA follows: TGTGCCAGCAGTTATAACAGGGGAGGGAATCAGCCCCAGCATTTT. The genes are TRBV6-2 or TRBV6-3 and TRBJ1-5; 7 nucleotides match TRBD1. The V gene end was trimmed by 3 bases and the J gene end by 4 bases; junction bases not matched to a gene: 6. Germline V CDR1 and CDR2: MNHEY, SVGEGT. The CDR3 extends over 15 amino acids.

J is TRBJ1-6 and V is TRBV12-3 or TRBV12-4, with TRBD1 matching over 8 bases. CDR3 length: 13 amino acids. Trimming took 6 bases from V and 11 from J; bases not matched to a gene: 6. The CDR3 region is CASSLQGGTPLHF. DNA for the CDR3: TGTGCCAGCAGCCTACAGGGGGGCACACCCCTCCACTTT.

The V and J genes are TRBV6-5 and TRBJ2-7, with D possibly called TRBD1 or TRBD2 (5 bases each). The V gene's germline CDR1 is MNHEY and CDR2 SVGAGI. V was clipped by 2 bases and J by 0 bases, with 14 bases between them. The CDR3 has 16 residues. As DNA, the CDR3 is TGTGCCAGCAGTTACGGGGGTCCCCAAACCTCCTACGAGCAGTACTTC. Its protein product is CASSYGGPQTSYEQYF.

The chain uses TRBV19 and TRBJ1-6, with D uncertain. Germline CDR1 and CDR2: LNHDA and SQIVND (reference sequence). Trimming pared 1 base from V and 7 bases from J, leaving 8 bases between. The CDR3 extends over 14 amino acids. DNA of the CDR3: TGTGCCAGTAGTATAGGGATTGGAAATTCACCCCTCCACTTT. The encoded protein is CASSIGIGNSPLHF.

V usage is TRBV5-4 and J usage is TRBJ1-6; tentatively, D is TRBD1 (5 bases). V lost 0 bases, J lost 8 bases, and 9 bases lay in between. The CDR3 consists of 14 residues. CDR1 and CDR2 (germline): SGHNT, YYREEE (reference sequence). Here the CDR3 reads CASSLGQTYSPLHF. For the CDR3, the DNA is TGTGCCAGCAGCTTGGGACAGACTTATTCACCCCTCCACTTT.

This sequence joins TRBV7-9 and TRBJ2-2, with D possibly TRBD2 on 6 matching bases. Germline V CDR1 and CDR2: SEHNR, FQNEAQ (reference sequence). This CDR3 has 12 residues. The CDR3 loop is CAGGLAIGELFF. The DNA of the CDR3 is TGTGCTGGAGGGCTAGCGATAGGGGAGCTGTTTTTT. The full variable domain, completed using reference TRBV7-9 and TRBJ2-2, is DTGVSQNPRHKITKRGQNVTFRCDPISEHNRLYWYRQTLGQGPEFLTYFQNEAQLEKSRLLSDRFSAERPKGSFSTLEIQRTEQGDSAMYLCAGGLAIGELFFGEGSRLTVL.

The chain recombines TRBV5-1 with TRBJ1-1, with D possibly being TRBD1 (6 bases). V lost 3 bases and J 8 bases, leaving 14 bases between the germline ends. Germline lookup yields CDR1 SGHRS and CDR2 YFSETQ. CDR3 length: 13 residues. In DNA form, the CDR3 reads TGCGCCAGCAGCTCGCAGGGGCCCCAAGAAGCTTTCTTT. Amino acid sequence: CASSSQGPQEAFF.

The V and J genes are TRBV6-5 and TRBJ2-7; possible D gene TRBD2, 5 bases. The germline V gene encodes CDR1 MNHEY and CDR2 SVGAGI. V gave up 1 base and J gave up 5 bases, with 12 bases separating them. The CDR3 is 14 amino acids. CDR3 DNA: TGTGCCAGCAGTTACTACCCGTTGAGGGACGAGCAGTACTTC. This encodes CASSYYPLRDEQYF.

The chain's CDR3 is CASSPRGLDTQYF. Written as DNA, the CDR3 is TGTGCCAGCAGTCCCCGGGGATTGGATACGCAGTATTTT. V and J are TRBV7-2 and TRBJ2-3, with a possible D match to TRBD2 (5 bases). V lost 6 bases and J 6 bases, leaving 13 bases between the germline ends. The V gene's germline CDR1 is SGHTA and CDR2 FQGNSA. This CDR3 has 13 residues.

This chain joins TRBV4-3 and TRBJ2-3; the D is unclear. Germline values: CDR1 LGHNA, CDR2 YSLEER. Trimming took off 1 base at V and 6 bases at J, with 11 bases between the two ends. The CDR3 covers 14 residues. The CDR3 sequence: CASSQVAVLDTQYF. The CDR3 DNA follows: TGCGCCAGCAGCCAAGTAGCAGTACTGGATACGCAGTATTTT.

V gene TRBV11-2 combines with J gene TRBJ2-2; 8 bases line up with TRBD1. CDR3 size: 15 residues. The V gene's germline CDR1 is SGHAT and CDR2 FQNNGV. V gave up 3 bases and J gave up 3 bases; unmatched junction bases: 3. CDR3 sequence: CASSFYRGDTGELFF. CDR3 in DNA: TGTGCCAGCAGCTTCTACAGGGGGGACACCGGGGAGCTGTTTTTT.

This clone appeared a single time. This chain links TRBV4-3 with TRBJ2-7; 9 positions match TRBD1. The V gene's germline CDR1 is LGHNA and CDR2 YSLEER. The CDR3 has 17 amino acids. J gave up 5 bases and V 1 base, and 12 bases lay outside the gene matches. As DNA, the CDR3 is TGCGCCAGCAGCCAAGGGATGACGGGGACAGGGCCTAACGAGCAGTACTTC. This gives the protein CASSQGMTGTGPNEQYF.

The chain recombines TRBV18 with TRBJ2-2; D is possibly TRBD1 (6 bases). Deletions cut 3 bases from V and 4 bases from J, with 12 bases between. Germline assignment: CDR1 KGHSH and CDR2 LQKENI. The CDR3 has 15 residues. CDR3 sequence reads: CASSPLQGSTGELFF. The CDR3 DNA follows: TGTGCCAGCTCACCCCTACAGGGCTCCACCGGGGAGCTGTTTTTT.

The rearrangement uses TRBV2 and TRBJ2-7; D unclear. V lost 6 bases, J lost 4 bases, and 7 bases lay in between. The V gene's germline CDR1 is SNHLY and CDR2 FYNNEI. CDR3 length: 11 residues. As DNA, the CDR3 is TGTGCCAGCAGATGGGCGTACGAGCAGTACTTC. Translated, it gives CASRWAYEQYF.

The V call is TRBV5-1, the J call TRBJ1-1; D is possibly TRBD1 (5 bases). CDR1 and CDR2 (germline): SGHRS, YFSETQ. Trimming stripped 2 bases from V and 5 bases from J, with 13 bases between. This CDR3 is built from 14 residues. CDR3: CASSFWDLGTEAFF. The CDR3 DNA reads TGCGCCAGCAGCTTCTGGGACTTGGGGACTGAAGCTTTCTTT.

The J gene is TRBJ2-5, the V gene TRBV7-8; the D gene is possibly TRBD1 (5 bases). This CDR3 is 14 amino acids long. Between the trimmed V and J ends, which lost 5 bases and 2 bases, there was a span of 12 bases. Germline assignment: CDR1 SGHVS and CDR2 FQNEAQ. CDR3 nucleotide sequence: TGTGCCAGCAGCCCGACAGAGACACAAGAGACCCAGTACTTC. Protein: CASSPTETQETQYF.

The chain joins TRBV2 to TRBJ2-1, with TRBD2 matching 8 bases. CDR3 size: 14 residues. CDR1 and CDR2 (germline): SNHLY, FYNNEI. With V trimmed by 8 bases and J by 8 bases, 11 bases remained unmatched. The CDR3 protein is CASQRGPGNDEQFF. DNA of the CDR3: TGTGCCAGCCAGCGGGGGCCGGGGAACGATGAGCAGTTCTTC.

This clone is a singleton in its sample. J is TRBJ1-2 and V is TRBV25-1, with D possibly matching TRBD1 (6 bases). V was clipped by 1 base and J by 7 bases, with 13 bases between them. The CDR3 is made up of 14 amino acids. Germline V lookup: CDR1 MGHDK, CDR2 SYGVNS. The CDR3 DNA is TGTGCCAGCAGTGAATCTGCCAGGGGAGGTGGCTACACCTTC. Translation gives CASSESARGGGYTF.

The CDR3 region has the DNA TGCAGCGTCCACTTGTCACAGGGCCCCTACGAGCAGTACTTC. It specifies CSVHLSQGPYEQYF. The chain uses TRBV29-1 and TRBJ2-7; tentatively, D is TRBD1 (6 bases). The germline gives CDR1 SQVTM, CDR2 ANQGSEA. CDR3 length equals 14 residues. Deletions cut 6 bases from V and 2 bases from J, with 17 bases between.

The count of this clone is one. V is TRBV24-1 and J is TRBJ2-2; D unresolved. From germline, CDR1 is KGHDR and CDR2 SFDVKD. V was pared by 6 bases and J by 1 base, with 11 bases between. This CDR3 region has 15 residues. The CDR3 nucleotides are TGTGCCACCAGTTATGGCACAAGGAACACCGGGGAGCTGTTTTTT. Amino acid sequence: CATSYGTRNTGELFF.

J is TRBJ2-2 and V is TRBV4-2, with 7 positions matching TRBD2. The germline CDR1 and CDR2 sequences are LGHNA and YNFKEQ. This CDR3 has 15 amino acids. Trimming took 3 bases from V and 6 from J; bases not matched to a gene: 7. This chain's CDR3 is CASSHAAGKAGELFF. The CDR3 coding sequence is TGTGCCAGCAGCCACGCAGCGGGGAAAGCCGGGGAGCTGTTTTTT.

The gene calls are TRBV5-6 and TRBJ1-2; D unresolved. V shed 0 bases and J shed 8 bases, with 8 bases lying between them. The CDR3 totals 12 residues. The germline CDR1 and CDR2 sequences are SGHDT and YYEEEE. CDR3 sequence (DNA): TGTGCCAGCAGCTTGGACAGCTCCGGCTACACCTTC. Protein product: CASSLDSSGYTF.